The 32 T cell receptor beta chains presented below share a single source sample, sequenced in a study of blood T cell repertoires in COVID-19. TCRdb's table, derived via immunoSEQ multiplex PCR, lists solely in-frame clones and lacks some. The table has some 250,000 clones, about 86% seen once. Sequencing was carried out using peripheral blood. All receptors derive from a woman aged 25 to 39 with COVID-19, enrolled during active disease.

The gene calls are TRBV2 and TRBJ2-3; no clear D gene. Germline CDR1 reads SNHLY; CDR2 reads FYNNEI. Between the trimmed V and J ends, which lost 10 bases and 1 base, there was a span of 15 bases. CDR3 size: 14 residues. In nucleotides, the CDR3 is TGTGCCACCTTAGGTGGCGCGGGCACAGATACGCAGTATTTT. Translating gives CATLGGAGTDTQYF.

Ten or more counts support this clone. The V call is TRBV2, the J call TRBJ1-4, with 10 bases aligning to TRBD1. Germline values: CDR1 SNHLY, CDR2 FYNNEI. The CDR3 is 15 residues long. J was trimmed by 8 bases and V by 7 bases; bases with no gene match: 10. The CDR3 DNA reads as TGTGCCAGCACCCGACAGGGGGCAGGTGTGGAAAAACTGTTTTTT. It encodes CASTRQGAGVEKLFF.

There are a few counts of this clone. The chain couples TRBV18 to TRBJ1-2, with D maybe TRBD1 (6 bases). V was clipped by 6 bases and J by 7 bases, with 27 bases between them. The CDR3 loop spans 17 amino acids. The germline gives CDR1 KGHSH, CDR2 LQKENI. The CDR3 sequence: CASSPAGRAPKGGGYTF. CDR3 nucleotide sequence: TGTGCCAGCTCTCCAGCAGGGAGGGCTCCGAAAGGGGGTGGCTACACCTTC.

CDR3 nucleotide sequence: TGCGCCAGCAGTGAGGCGGGGGGGACCGGGGAGCTGTTTTTT. It is translated as CASSEAGGTGELFF. This chain uses TRBV10-1 with TRBJ2-2; 9 bases fit TRBD2. Germline CDR1 WNHNN, CDR2 SYGVQD (reference sequence). V shed 2 bases and J 5 bases; nucleotides not matched to a gene: 0. The length of the CDR3 is 14 residues.

J is TRBJ2-3 and V is TRBV3-1 (or the pseudogene TRBV3-2); weak D call: TRBD1 (6 bases). V shed 4 bases and J shed 6 bases, with 17 bases lying between them. Germline lookup yields CDR1 LGHDT and CDR2 YNNKEL (reference sequence). This CDR3 is 15 amino acids long. The CDR3 is CASSPGHSVGDTQYF. As DNA, the CDR3 is TGTGCCAGCAGCCCGGGACACTCTGTGGGGGATACGCAGTATTTT.

The chain couples TRBV7-9 to TRBJ2-7, with D perhaps matching TRBD2 (7 bases). The germline V gene has CDR1 SEHNR and CDR2 FQNEAQ (reference sequence). The germline V and J ends were trimmed by 4 bases and 1 base, with 14 bases remaining between them. The CDR3 sequence is 15 residues long. The CDR3 is CASSYVGGLSYEQYF. CDR3 nucleotide sequence: TGTGCCAGCAGCTACGTGGGGGGGCTTTCCTACGAGCAGTACTTC.

The J gene is TRBJ2-1, the V gene TRBV19; 14 bases align to TRBD2. The CDR3 loop spans 15 amino acids. V shed 6 bases, J shed 9 bases, and the junction held 7 bases outside the gene matches. The V gene's germline CDR1 is LNHDA and CDR2 SQIVND (reference sequence). The CDR3 region has the DNA TGTGCCAGTAGCGCGACTAGCGGGGGGGCCAGTGAGCAGTTCTTC. Residues: CASSATSGGASEQFF.

The J gene is TRBJ1-2, the V gene TRBV3-1 (or the pseudogene TRBV3-2), with D possibly being TRBD1 (6 bases). Deletions cut 4 bases from V and 0 bases from J, with 18 bases between. Germline CDR1 and CDR2: LGHDT and YNNKEL (reference sequence). CDR3 length: 17 residues. CDR3 protein: CASSPLTRQDSNYGYTF. The DNA for the CDR3 is TGTGCCAGCAGCCCCCTGACCCGACAGGACTCTAACTATGGCTACACCTTC.

This clone showed up just once. For the CDR3, the DNA is TGTGCCAGCAGTGGCCCGGCGGAATTAGCGGGGGGCTTAGAGACCCAGTACTTC. Amino acid sequence: CASSGPAELAGGLETQYF. The rearrangement uses TRBV2 and TRBJ2-5, with TRBD2 identical over 10 bases. The trim removed 4 bases at V and 4 bases at J, leaving 15 bases unmatched. This CDR3 is 18 amino acids long. Germline assignment: CDR1 SNHLY and CDR2 FYNNEI.

This chain joins TRBV5-1 and TRBJ1-2; possibly TRBD1 for D (6 bases). V was trimmed by 1 base and J by 8 bases, leaving 18 bases between them. The CDR3 length is 15 residues. The germline gives CDR1 SGHRS, CDR2 YFSETQ. CDR3: CASSLIWGRVYGYTF. The CDR3 DNA follows: TGCGCCAGCAGCTTGATATGGGGGCGAGTCTACGGCTACACCTTC.

The V gene is TRBV5-4, the J gene TRBJ1-2; 10 bases are shared with TRBD1. V gave up 4 bases and J gave up 9 bases; unmatched junction bases: 6. CDR1 is SGHNT and CDR2 is YYREEE in the germline V gene (reference sequence). This CDR3 contains 13 residues. This CDR3 reads CASSGPGQGSYTF. CDR3 nucleotides: TGTGCCAGCAGCGGACCGGGACAGGGGAGCTACACCTTC. Full variable domain (rest looked up from reference TRBV5-4 and TRBJ1-2): ETGVTQSPTHLIKTRGQQVTLRCSSQSGHNTVSWYQQALGQGPQFIFQYYREEENGRGNFPPRFSGLQFPNYSSELNVNALELDDSALYLCASSGPGQGSYTFGSGTRLTVV.

This CDR3 is CASSQEGPLQGYEQYF. CDR3 in DNA: TGTGCCAGCAGCCAAGAAGGACCCCTACAGGGTTACGAGCAGTACTTC. The V gene is TRBV3-1 (or the pseudogene TRBV3-2), the J gene TRBJ2-7; D perhaps matches TRBD1 (6 bases). The V and J ends lost 0 bases and 4 bases respectively, with 16 bases between them. This CDR3 is 16 amino acids long. Germline CDR1 reads LGHDT; CDR2 reads YNNKEL (reference sequence).

The chain links TRBV10-2 to TRBJ1-4; D is undetermined. The V end was cut by 2 bases, the J end by 5 bases, with 9 bases between. There are 14 residues in the CDR3. Germline CDR1 and CDR2: WSHSY and SAAADI. This chain's CDR3 is CASSEQGRNEKLFF. DNA of the CDR3: TGCGCCAGCAGTGAGCAAGGGAGGAATGAAAAACTGTTTTTT.

DNA of the CDR3: TGTGCCAGCAGCCAGATGACAGGGACCTTCTACGAGCAGTACTTC. Amino acid sequence: CASSQMTGTFYEQYF. The chain links TRBV11-3 to TRBJ2-7, with 7 bases identical to TRBD1. The CDR3 totals 15 residues. Germline V CDR1 and CDR2: SGHNT, YENEEA. The trim removed 5 bases at V and 3 bases at J, leaving 10 bases unmatched.

Concerning this clone itself: One end of the junction fails to match germline, which may point to a read error. The chain has TRBV3-1 (or the pseudogene TRBV3-2) and TRBJ2-3; 9 nucleotides match TRBD1. CDR3 length equals 11 residues. CDR1 and CDR2 from the germline V gene are LGHDT and YNNKEL (reference sequence). CDR3 sequence (DNA): TGTGCCAGCAGCCTCCGGGACAGGGTGCATTTT. The encoded protein is CASSLRDRVHF.

This sequence joins TRBV6-1 and TRBJ2-3, with a possible D match to TRBD1 (5 bases). The CDR3 has 13 amino acids. V was cut by 1 base and J by 8 bases, with 10 bases left in between. Germline V CDR1 and CDR2: MNHNS, SASEGT. The CDR3 protein is CASSEVSRATQYF. Here the CDR3 DNA reads TGTGCCAGCAGTGAAGTCAGCAGGGCTACGCAGTATTTT.

There are a few counts of this clone. The chain couples TRBV11-2 to TRBJ1-1; D gene uncertain. V lost 2 bases and J 5 bases, leaving 12 bases between the germline ends. CDR1 SGHAT and CDR2 FQNNGV come from the germline V gene. The CDR3 runs to 14 residues. In nucleotides, the CDR3 is TGTGCCAGCAGCTTACTCGTCGGGTGGACTGAAGCTTTCTTT. Translating it yields CASSLLVGWTEAFF.

V and J are TRBV11-3 and TRBJ2-7; 8 positions agree with TRBD1. CDR1 is SGHNT, CDR2 YENEEA, per germline. V lost 5 bases and J lost 7; bases outside the gene matches: 13. This CDR3 has 15 residues. CDR3 loop: CASSPGTGKGSEQYF. In DNA form, the CDR3 reads TGTGCCAGCAGCCCTGGGACAGGAAAGGGGTCGGAGCAGTACTTC.

The chain links TRBV18 to TRBJ1-3; perhaps TRBD1 as D (5 bases). CDR3 length: 13 residues. V lost 3 bases to trimming and J lost 8 bases, with 11 bases between them. Per germline, CDR1 KGHSH and CDR2 LQKENI. The CDR3: CASSPGGLDTIYF. For the CDR3, the DNA is TGTGCCAGCTCACCGGGGGGACTTGACACCATATATTTT. The full variable domain, rest sourced from reference TRBV18 and TRBJ1-3, is NAGVMQNPRHLVRRRGQEARLRCSPMKGHSHVYWYRQLPEEGLKFMVYLQKENIIDESGMPKERFSAEFPKEGPSILRIQQVVRGDSAAYFCASSPGGLDTIYFGEGSWLTVV.

The chain couples TRBV18 to TRBJ1-2, with D possibly matching TRBD1 (6 bases). CDR1 and CDR2 from the germline V gene are KGHSH and LQKENI. V gave up 4 bases and J gave up 8 bases, with 11 bases separating them. The CDR3 is 12 residues long. The CDR3 loop is CASSLTGLGYTF. Here the CDR3 DNA reads TGTGCCAGCTCACTCACAGGGTTAGGCTACACCTTC.

V and J are TRBV2 and TRBJ2-4; D not resolved. Per the germline V gene, CDR1 is SNHLY and CDR2 is FYNNEI. V dropped 5 bases and J dropped 0 bases, with 8 bases sitting between them. The CDR3 consists of 14 residues. In DNA form, the CDR3 reads TGTGCCAGCAGTCCCGTACTAGCCAAAAACATTCAGTACTTC. It translates to CASSPVLAKNIQYF.

This sequence joins TRBV2 and TRBJ2-2, with D maybe TRBD2 (6 bases). V lost 11 bases and J lost 5, with 18 bases in between. Per germline, CDR1 SNHLY and CDR2 FYNNEI. The CDR3 runs to 14 residues. Here the CDR3 DNA reads TGTGCCGTACGGGACTGGGGTCGTACCGGGGAGCTGTTTTTT. Its translation: CAVRDWGRTGELFF. Looking up the rest from reference TRBV2 and TRBJ2-2 gives the full variable domain: EPEVTQTPSHQVTQMGQEVILRCVPISNHLYFYWYRQILGQKVEFLVSFYNNEISEKSEIFDDQFSVERPDGSNFTLKIRSTKLEDSAMYFCAVRDWGRTGELFFGEGSRLTVL.

The rearrangement links TRBV5-4 to TRBJ1-1; TRBD1 aligns across 8 bases. The V and J ends lost 4 bases and 4 bases, in that order; junction bases with no gene match: 6. Germline V gene sequence: CDR1 SGHNT, CDR2 YYREEE (reference sequence). The CDR3 runs to 14 residues. The CDR3 DNA reads as TGTGCCAGCAGCCCCACGACAGGGGCCACTGAAGCTTTCTTT. Translating it yields CASSPTTGATEAFF.

The rearrangement links TRBV7-6 to TRBJ2-7, with 10 bases matching TRBD2. Trimming at V came to 0 bases and at J to 1 base, leaving 0 bases not matched to a gene. Germline V gene lookup returns CDR1 SGHVS and CDR2 FNYEAQ. The CDR3 extends over 15 amino acids. The CDR3 nucleotides are TGTGCCAGCAGCTTAGCAGCGGGGGGGTCCTACGAGCAGTACTTC. This gives the protein CASSLAAGGSYEQYF.

The rearrangement joins TRBV7-6 to TRBJ2-4, with D perhaps TRBD1 (7 bases). The germline V gene encodes CDR1 SGHVS and CDR2 FNYEAQ. The CDR3 sequence is 16 residues long. Trimming stripped 5 bases from V and 8 bases from J, with 22 bases between. The CDR3 spells CASSQNAGGPGDIQYF. DNA for the CDR3: TGTGCCAGCAGCCAAAACGCAGGGGGGCCTGGGGACATTCAGTACTTC.

The V and J genes are TRBV7-9 and TRBJ1-1; D is undetermined. There are 13 residues in the CDR3. Trimming pared 4 bases from V and 11 bases from J, leaving 17 bases between. The germline V gene has CDR1 SEHNR and CDR2 FQNEAQ (reference sequence). The CDR3 coding sequence is TGTGCCAGCAGCTCACAATCCGGGTCCCACGCTTTCTTT. This codes for CASSSQSGSHAFF.

This clone was observed a handful of times. The chain links TRBV7-2 to TRBJ1-6; D call uncertain. V shed 5 bases and J shed 2 bases, with 7 bases lying between them. The CDR3 has 14 amino acids. Germline V gene data show CDR1 as SGHTA and CDR2 as FQGNSA. DNA for the CDR3: TGTGCCAGCAGCCCCGGTGCCTATAATTCACCCCTCCACTTT. This gives the protein CASSPGAYNSPLHF.

The rearrangement uses TRBV30 and TRBJ2-3; D ambiguous. CDR3 size: 13 residues. Germline-derived CDR1 and CDR2 are GTSNPN and SVGIG (reference sequence). The germline V and J ends were trimmed by 0 bases and 1 base, with 5 bases remaining between them. The CDR3 loop is CAWSVLRTDTQYF. The DNA for the CDR3 is TGTGCCTGGAGTGTACTCCGCACAGATACGCAGTATTTT.

The chain links TRBV28 to TRBJ2-4, with D possibly being TRBD1 (5 bases). The ends were cut back, 2 bases at V and 1 base at J, with 6 bases in the middle. The CDR3 runs 14 residues. Germline V gives CDR1 MDHEN, CDR2 SYDVKM. CDR3: CASSLKGAKNIQYF. The CDR3, as DNA: TGTGCCAGCAGTTTAAAGGGGGCCAAAAACATTCAGTACTTC.

This chain links TRBV4-2 with TRBJ2-5, with 9 positions matching TRBD2. The trim removed 1 base at V and 2 bases at J, leaving 5 bases unmatched. The CDR3 extends over 16 amino acids. The germline V gene has CDR1 LGHNA and CDR2 YNFKEQ. The chain's CDR3 is CASSQGQGLAQETQYF. For the CDR3, the DNA is TGTGCCAGCAGCCAAGGCCAGGGACTAGCTCAAGAGACCCAGTACTTC.

The rearrangement joins TRBV2 to TRBJ1-2; no firm D call. Germline assignment: CDR1 SNHLY and CDR2 FYNNEI. Trimming shortened V by 6 bases and J by 3 bases, and 11 bases separated the two germline ends. This CDR3 contains 13 residues. DNA of the CDR3: TGTGCCAGCAGGCAGACAAGTTACTATGGCTACACCTTC. This codes for CASRQTSYYGYTF.

J is TRBJ2-7 and V is TRBV27; D is perhaps TRBD2 (5 bases). Trimming removed 10 bases from V and 3 bases from J, with 10 bases in between. Germline CDR1 is MNHEY and CDR2 is SMNVEV (reference sequence). This CDR3 has 11 residues. The chain's CDR3 is CATGLLYEQYF. Written as DNA, the CDR3 is TGTGCCACTGGACTGCTCTACGAGCAGTACTTC.